This T cell receptor (beta chain) was identified during a study of T cell responses to AZD1222 COVID-19 vaccine (dated by TCRdb to the early 2020s). Regarding the complete study: AZD1222 recipients given second doses at about 4 weeks or at about 12 weeks were pooled, since spike-specific TCR depth and breadth were not found to differ between the two schedules. A total of over 230 trial participants underwent TCR sequencing, of whom roughly 210 had received two doses of AZD1222 and around 25 had received two doses of the MenACWY control vaccine. Trial participants were enrolled by age into 18-55, 56-69 and 70-plus year subgroups, with approximately 160, 26 and 62 TCR-sequenced participants respectively.

V is reduced by 3 bases and J by 7 bases, leaving a spacing of 10 bases between them. The CDR3 contains 13 residues, cysteine and phenylalanine counted. The read is trimmed to its CDR3 DNA, 39 bases read in frame from base 1. Via the germline V gene, CDR1 is MRHNA and CDR2 SNTAGT. About this clone itself: Its antigen remains unidentified. No much larger clone is present one base from it, and per-base qualities are unavailable.

The CDR3 regions of human TCRbeta chains were analyzed by immunosequencing. Under the source paper's analysis protocol: TCRs in the repertoires were matched against a reference library of SARS-CoV-2-specific TCRs that had been generated with the MIRA antigen-specificity platform. Breadth was defined as the fraction of unique TCRs that were SARS-CoV-2-associated, and depth was defined as the fraction of total T cells that were SARS-CoV-2-associated. Using the MIRA data, every spike-specific TCR was mapped to the spike region that the TCR reacted to and assigned to either a CD4 or a CD8 class. Log10-transformed breadth and depth values were compared by one-way ANOVA with Sidak's multiple comparisons tests. TCRdb provides this immuneACCESS table in a form limited to in-frame rearrangements. Some clones are lacking; in checked studies, under half of them reflect an unresolved V gene, and why the rest are absent is not known. V, J and clone size are taken as reported in that table, and D and trimming were inferred from the DNA itself. The sample has roughly 97,000 clones on record, around 89% of them singletons. The ten largest clones represent 7.5% of the sample.

Broader findings and caveats from the paper: CD4 TCRs associated with the vaccine covered the entire spike protein, and the dominant responses were in regions 160-218 and 743-854. Only five or six AZD1222 recipients were SARS-CoV-2 seropositive at baseline, limiting conclusions about previously exposed vaccinees. Participants were mostly white British and included more females than males, and it was suggested by the authors that clonal diversity may have been underestimated. Because no day 14 peak-response samples were available, the repertoires could be characterized only after the peak T cell response. After two AZD1222 doses, both the breadth and the depth of spike-specific TCRs were significantly higher than at day 0 and than in MenACWY recipients. Reportedly, close to half of the unique spike-specific TCRs recognized epitopes lying outside the regions that are mutated in the B.1.351 and B.1.1.7 variants. The 56-69-year group was small, and its depth increase did not reach significance, likely because of low power.

The intended sense of this specimen's time point label: baseline before first vaccination. Vaccinee samples were obtained from the UK trials COV001 and COV002, which included a single-blind randomized controlled phase 2/3 trial of AZD1222 (ChAdOx1 nCoV-19) in healthy adults. For TCRbeta chain sequencing, PBMC samples were collected from trial participants at day 0 and at day 28 after the second dose. The input for sequencing was peripheral blood, taken on day 0 of AZD1222 vaccination. This sequence was found in an adult in good health. In this chain, TRBV6-4 is recombined with TRBJ1-5; TRBD1 is a possible D gene, resting on 5 matching bases. The sequenced DNA: TGTGCCAGCAGTGAAGGGACGGGACAGCCCCAGCATTTT. The resulting protein is CASSEGTGQPQHF.